This T cell receptor (beta chain) was sequenced in a study of cytomegalovirus exposure and HLA in healthy donors. About this clone: Antigen: not known.

Germline loops: CDR1 SEHNR, CDR2 FQNEAQ (reference sequence). This CDR3 region has 13 residues. Unmatched junction bases numbered 1, after V lost 5 bases and J lost 4 bases. Study observations and caveats: TCR beta V- and J-gene trimming was later associated with a missense DCLRE1C variant. A previous analysis found most TCR beta V segments productive roughly 87% or roughly 30% of the time.

Primers for the PCR totalled 60 Vbeta and 13 Jbeta. The protocol was immunoSEQ multiplex PCR, while the TCRdb copy is restricted to in-frame clones and leaves out a portion. The sample holds about 150,000 clones, more than 70% seen once. This rearrangement joins TRBV7-9 to TRBJ2-7, with 11 bases that match TRBD2. The sequence derives from a man aged 30 to 39 in good health and CMV-seronegative. What was sequenced was PBMCs. The CDR3 spells CASSPSGRYEQYF. The CDR3 nucleotides are TGTGCCAGCAGCCCTAGCGGGAGGTACGAGCAGTACTTC.